Here is one T cell receptor (beta chain) with its context. Its antigen is as yet unknown. The data originate from a study of shared clonotypes between healthy human individuals. Study summary: The composition of the donors was a couple of women and three men aged 18 to 49.

The method was immunoSEQ multiplex PCR; TCRdb's version includes in-frame clones alone and lacks a portion of them. This table holds over a million clones, 95% to 97% found once. General study points: Rarefaction curves obtained for sorted subsets showed sequencing incomplete despite large depth. Clonotype sharing among donors likely depends on sequencing depth.

The material sequenced was naive CD4+ T cells sorted from blood. Described subset: CD45RA+ positively selected. The receptor's source is a man under 40 in good health.

CDR3 sequence (DNA): TGTGCCAGCAGTTACTCGATGTGGACAGATACGCAGTATTTT. Protein product: CASSYSMWTDTQYF. V is TRBV6-5 and J is TRBJ2-3; D is uncertain. The CDR3 consists of 14 residues. V lost 0 bases to trimming and J lost 3 bases, with 7 bases between them. In germline, CDR1 is MNHEY, CDR2 SVGAGI.